This T cell receptor (beta chain) was captured by sequencing in a study of cytomegalovirus exposure and HLA in healthy donors. Overall study: The same platform as the roughly 670 first-cohort repertoires was used for the roughly 130 validation repertoires, a later analysis reported.

Concerning this clone itself: Its specificity is unknown.

Whole-study results and caveats: High specificity and sensitivity for cytomegalovirus status were reported for the classifier. Specificity for CMV antigens was confirmed in vitro for three of the CMV-associated chains.

From germline, CDR1 is MDHEN and CDR2 SYDVKM. The CDR3 covers 15 residues. Trimming stripped 3 bases from V and 5 bases from J, with 16 bases between. Generated by immunoSEQ multiplex PCR, the TCRdb table keeps only in-frame clones and is missing some. The sample shows 110,000 or so clones, approximately 85% of them seen only once. The sample was PBMCs. The sequence was obtained from a woman between 18 and 29 years old in good health and CMV-seronegative. The V call is TRBV28, the J call TRBJ1-1, with no clear D. As DNA, the CDR3 is TGTGCCAGCAGTTTGACACGACCGGGAGAGACTGAAGCTTTCTTT. Protein product: CASSLTRPGETEAFF.